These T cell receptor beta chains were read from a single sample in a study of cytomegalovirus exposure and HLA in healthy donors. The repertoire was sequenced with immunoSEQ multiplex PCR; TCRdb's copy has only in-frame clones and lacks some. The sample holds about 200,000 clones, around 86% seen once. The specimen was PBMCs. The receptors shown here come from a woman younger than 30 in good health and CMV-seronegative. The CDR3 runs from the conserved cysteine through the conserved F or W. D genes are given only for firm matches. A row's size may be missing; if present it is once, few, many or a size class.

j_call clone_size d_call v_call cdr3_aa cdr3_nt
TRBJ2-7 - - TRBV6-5 CASGWSYEQYF TGTGCCAGCGGGTGGAGTTACGAGCAGTACTTC
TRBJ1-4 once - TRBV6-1 CASSVFSGTTNEKLFF TGTGCCAGCAGTGTGTTTAGCGGCACAACTAATGAAAAACTGTTTTTT
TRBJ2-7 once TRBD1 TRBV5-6 CASSPEGPGQGTYEQYF TGTGCCAGCAGCCCTGAAGGTCCGGGACAGGGTACCTACGAGCAGTACTTC
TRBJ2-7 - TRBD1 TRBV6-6 CASTRTGQPTYEQYF TGTGCCAGCACCCGGACAGGACAACCCACCTACGAGCAGTACTTC
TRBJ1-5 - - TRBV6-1 CASRETPNQPQHF TGTGCCAGCAGAGAGACACCCAATCAGCCCCAGCATTTT
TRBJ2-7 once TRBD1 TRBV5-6 CASSLENRGLAYEQYF TGTGCCAGCAGCTTGGAAAACAGGGGTCTGGCTTACGAGCAGTACTTC
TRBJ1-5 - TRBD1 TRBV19 CASSIRTGLSNQPQHF TGTGCCAGTAGTATAAGGACAGGCCTTAGCAATCAGCCCCAGCATTTT
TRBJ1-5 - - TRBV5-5 CASSLGENSNQPQHF TGTGCCAGCAGCTTGGGGGAGAATAGCAATCAGCCCCAGCATTTT
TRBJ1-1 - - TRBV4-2 CASSQDWGRNTEAFF TGTGCCAGCAGCCAAGATTGGGGCAGGAACACTGAAGCTTTCTTT
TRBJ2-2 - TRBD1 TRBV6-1 CASRTGQADGGELFF TGTGCCAGCAGGACAGGACAGGCGGACGGCGGGGAGCTGTTTTTT